The subject of this entry is one TCR beta chain. Trimming took 4 bases from V and 1 from J; bases not matched to a gene: 7. Germline CDR1 MNHNS, CDR2 SASEGT. The CDR3 runs 16 residues. These data are taken from a study of blood T cell repertoires in COVID-19. Study background: The samples span acute and convalescent COVID-19 from the United States, Italy and Spain. In each case, the material was cDNA or gDNA derived from T cells, B-cell-depleted T cells, or PBMCs.

Original handling: Scientists estimated how many nucleated cells there were by amplifying reference gene primers. Only in-frame clones appear in the TCRdb table, and some are missing; sequencing was by immunoSEQ multiplex PCR. The V and J calls and clone size are taken from that table; D and trimming were inferred from the DNA. Among 200,000 to 250,000 clones, about nine tenths were seen once, and the ten largest hold over 2%. The chain joins TRBV6-1 to TRBJ1-3; 7 bases are a match to TRBD1. The sample was peripheral blood. The TCR comes from a man aged 25-40 years who had recovered from COVID-19. CDR3 DNA sequence: TGTGCCAGCAGTGCCCGGGACAGTCGTTCTGGAAACACCATATATTTT. Translation gives CASSARDSRSGNTIYF.